A selection of T cell receptor beta chains follows, all from one sample in a study of T cells of healthy individuals. MiXCR was run by TCRdb on the 5' RACE reads, yielding one entry per CDR3 protein. The table lists about 96,000 distinct CDR3 sequences, approximately 15% of them singletons. These receptors all stem from a human donor in good health. Both conserved end residues are part of each CDR3. The D gene is left open where the match is weak. For some rows the clone size is stated as once, few or many, or as a class when expanded; others skip it.

D gene	J gene	clone size	V gene	CDR3 protein	CDR3 DNA
TRBD1	TRBJ1-2	-	TRBV29-1	CSVASIGQEKSYGYTF	TGCAGCGTTGCCTCAATAGGACAGGAGAAGTCCTATGGCTACACCTTC
TRBD2	TRBJ2-1	-	TRBV7-7	CASSLGSGSYNEQFF	TGTGCTAGCAGCTTAGGTAGCGGGAGCTACAATGAGCAGTTCTTC
TRBD1	TRBJ1-1	-	TRBV7-9	CASSESYWTGGVTEAFF	TGTGCCAGCAGCGAAAGCTATTGGACAGGGGGAGTAACTGAAGCTTTCTTT
-	TRBJ1-1	-	TRBV20-1	CSARDRHRAPEAFF	TGCAGTGCTAGAGACCGTCATAGGGCGCCTGAAGCTTTCTTT
-	TRBJ2-5	-	TRBV25-1	CASRFTGPQYF	TGTGCCAGCAGGTTCACCGGGCCCCAGTACTTC
TRBD1	TRBJ2-3	-	TRBV29-1	CSVAGGGTDTQYF	TGCAGCGTTGCAGGGGGAGGCACAGATACGCAGTATTTT
-	TRBJ2-7	once	TRBV7-6	CASSLEQRASYEQYF	TGTGCCAGCAGCTTAGAGCAGCGGGCTAGCTACGAGCAGTACTTC
-	TRBJ1-5	many	TRBV10-3	CAISESGGFQPQHF	TGTGCCATCAGTGAGTCAGGAGGTTTTCAGCCCCAGCATTTT
TRBD2	TRBJ2-7	many	TRBV6-2/TRBV6-3	CASSYTGLVTYEQYF	TGTGCCAGCAGTTACACCGGACTAGTTACCTACGAGCAGTACTTC
-	TRBJ1-1	few	TRBV9	CASSVVSSGNTEAFF	TGTGCCAGCAGCGTAGTGTCATCAGGAAACACTGAAGCTTTCTTT
-	TRBJ1-5	-	TRBV9	CASSITDGAHGPQHF	TGTGCCAGCAGCATCACCGACGGGGCCCATGGGCCCCAGCATTTT
-	TRBJ2-3	-	TRBV28	CASRAPGEDTQYF	TGTGCCAGCAGGGCCCCAGGGGAGGATACGCAGTATTTT
-	TRBJ2-5	few	TRBV6-5	CASRRTIQETQYF	TGTGCCAGCAGGAGGACAATCCAAGAGACCCAGTACTTC
-	TRBJ2-5	few	TRBV6-1	CASRPGTRGLETQYF	TGTGCCAGCAGGCCCGGGACTAGGGGGCTTGAGACCCAGTACTTC
-	TRBJ2-2	-	TRBV5-4	CASSWGLGNTGELFF	TGTGCCAGCAGCTGGGGACTGGGGAACACCGGGGAGCTGTTTTTT
-	TRBJ1-2	-	TRBV28	CASSLFSGDGYTF	TGTGCCAGCAGTTTATTTTCAGGGGATGGCTACACCTTC
TRBD2	TRBJ2-5	once	TRBV11-1	CASSLDLRTSREETQYF	TGTGCCAGCAGCTTAGACTTACGGACTAGCCGGGAAGAGACCCAGTACTTC
-	TRBJ1-2	-	TRBV4-3	CASSQLLGRLNNYGYTF	TGCGCCAGCAGCCAACTCCTAGGACGCCTGAATAACTATGGCTACACCTTC
TRBD1	TRBJ1-1	few	TRBV29-1	CSVPRSTGQTEAFF	TGCAGCGTTCCTAGATCGACAGGGCAGACTGAAGCTTTCTTT
TRBD1	TRBJ2-2	-	TRBV28	CASSSRDRENTGELFF	TGTGCCAGCAGTTCCCGGGACAGGGAGAACACCGGGGAGCTGTTTTTT
-	TRBJ1-1	few	TRBV7-3	CASSSSGALGTEAFF	TGTGCCAGCAGCTCCTCGGGGGCTCTGGGGACTGAAGCTTTCTTT
TRBD2	TRBJ2-7	many	TRBV12-3/TRBV12-4	CASSLMGLAGASYEQYF	TGTGCCAGCAGTTTAATGGGACTAGCGGGGGCCTCCTACGAGCAGTACTTC
-	TRBJ1-4	-	TRBV20-1	CSARDRRTNEKLFF	TGCAGTGCTAGAGATAGAAGAACTAATGAAAAACTGTTTTTT
-	TRBJ2-3	-	TRBV7-8	CASSLGPSGTGTQYF	TGTGCCAGCAGCTTAGGTCCTAGCGGGACAGGTACGCAGTATTTT
-	TRBJ1-2	many	TRBV4-1	CASSQVDIYGYTF	TGCGCCAGCAGCCAAGTTGACATTTACGGCTACACCTTC
TRBD2	TRBJ2-5	-	TRBV20-1	CSAPGLAALETQYF	TGCAGTGCGCCAGGACTAGCGGCGCTGGAGACCCAGTACTTC
-	TRBJ1-1	-	TRBV28	CASRWNTEAFF	TGTGCCAGCAGGTGGAACACTGAAGCTTTCTTT
-	TRBJ1-5	-	TRBV6-5	CASKLGRGNQPQHF	TGTGCCAGCAAGCTCGGACGGGGGAATCAGCCCCAGCATTTT
-	TRBJ1-5	-	TRBV12-3/TRBV12-4	CASRIAGRAQPQHF	TGTGCCAGCCGAATTGCTGGAAGGGCTCAGCCCCAGCATTTT
TRBD1	TRBJ1-6	few	TRBV6-1	CASRGQGSSYNSPLHF	TGTGCCAGCAGAGGACAGGGAAGCTCCTATAATTCACCCCTCCACTTT
-	TRBJ2-5	few	TRBV15	CATSRVGRGTREETQYF	TGTGCCACCAGCAGAGTTGGACGCGGGACAAGGGAAGAGACCCAGTACTTC
-	TRBJ2-3	many	TRBV4-2	CASSQDRRITDTQYF	TGTGCCAGCAGCCAAGATCGGCGGATCACAGATACGCAGTATTTT
-	TRBJ1-1	-	TRBV7-2	CASSLGQGYTEAFF	TGTGCCAGCAGCTTGGGGCAGGGGTACACTGAAGCTTTCTTT
-	TRBJ2-7	few	TRBV29-1	CSAARTVSSYEQYF	TGCAGCGCCGCCCGGACGGTAAGCTCCTACGAGCAGTACTTC
TRBD2	TRBJ2-3	few	TRBV20-1	CSAERAGLATDTQYF	TGCAGTGCTGAGAGAGCCGGACTAGCCACAGATACGCAGTATTTT
-	TRBJ2-1	-	TRBV12-3/TRBV12-4	CASTPGVGTYNEQFF	TGTGCCAGCACCCCGGGGGTAGGGACTTACAATGAGCAGTTCTTC
-	TRBJ2-5	-	TRBV5-5	CASSSGTQLGQETQYF	TGTGCCAGCAGTTCCGGGACCCAACTTGGCCAAGAGACCCAGTACTTC
TRBD1	TRBJ2-3	-	TRBV28	CASSLFTGALTDTQYF	TGTGCCAGCAGTTTATTTACAGGGGCTCTCACAGATACGCAGTATTTT
TRBD1	TRBJ1-2	few	TRBV5-1	CASSLGQGVDYTF	TGCGCCAGCAGCTTGGGACAGGGGGTGGACTACACCTTC
-	TRBJ2-7	many	TRBV9	CASSVAPGRNEQYF	TGTGCCAGCAGCGTAGCTCCGGGAAGGAACGAGCAGTACTTC
-	TRBJ1-1	-	TRBV4-2	CASSQVLGFRIAEAFF	TGTGCCAGCAGCCAAGTTCTCGGGTTTAGGATCGCTGAAGCTTTCTTT
TRBD1	TRBJ2-1	few	TRBV5-6	CASSLEGTEEQFF	TGTGCCAGCAGCTTGGAGGGGACAGAGGAGCAGTTCTTC
-	TRBJ2-2	-	TRBV13	CASSVNGDHTGELFF	TGTGCCAGCAGTGTGAACGGCGACCACACCGGGGAGCTGTTTTTT
-	TRBJ2-1	many	TRBV4-1	CASTRSEVGADWDEQFF	TGCGCCAGCACAAGAAGCGAGGTAGGGGCCGACTGGGATGAGCAGTTCTTC
TRBD2	TRBJ2-1	-	TRBV7-9	CASSRTSGIVNEQFF	TGTGCCAGCAGCCGGACTAGCGGGATAGTCAATGAGCAGTTCTTC
TRBD1	TRBJ2-4	once	TRBV6-6	CASSYSMTGGRNIQYF	TGTGCCAGCAGTTACTCGATGACAGGGGGTCGAAACATTCAGTACTTC
TRBD2	TRBJ2-3	few	TRBV2	CASSGSGVRWTQYF	TGTGCCAGCAGTGGAAGCGGGGTGAGGTGGACGCAGTATTTT
-	TRBJ2-2	few	TRBV20-1	CSARDFRDSGFQLFF	TGCAGTGCTAGAGATTTCCGGGACTCGGGTTTCCAGCTGTTTTTT
-	TRBJ1-5	few	TRBV28	CATLRRTQPQHF	TGTGCCACCTTAAGGCGGACGCAGCCCCAGCATTTT
-	TRBJ2-1	many	TRBV19	CASSFPLTGEQFF	TGTGCCAGTAGTTTCCCGCTTACGGGCGAGCAGTTCTTC
-	TRBJ2-7	few	TRBV28	CASRAQAREQYF	TGTGCCAGCCGGGCCCAAGCACGGGAGCAGTACTTC
-	TRBJ2-7	few	TRBV6-1	CASSEAAGSSYEQYF	TGTGCCAGCAGTGAAGCGGCGGGCTCCTCCTACGAGCAGTACTTC